There are a few counts of the clone carrying this TCR beta chain. The antigen remains undetermined. The study made its TCR cDNA through 5'RACE template switching. That step introduced a universal primer site along with UMIs. TCRdb fed the 5' RACE reads into MiXCR, producing one record per CDR3 protein. The sample lists approximately 340,000 distinct CDR3 sequences, more than 8.5% seen once, with about a sixth in the top ten. This sample was taken from a study of T cells after yellow fever vaccination. Study results and limitations: Clones that expanded after primary vaccination mostly reappeared after the booster (roughly 95% CD4, 88% CD8). Of the clonotypes, a small share occurred in both CD4 and CD8 compartments. The secondary response was weaker, and its peak arrived faster, on day 5 versus 15.

Trimming stripped 5 bases from V and 6 bases from J, with 11 bases between. Germline-derived CDR1 and CDR2 are LGHNA and YSLEER. This CDR3 spans 13 amino acids. The genes are TRBV4-3 and TRBJ2-1, with no clear D. This clonotype was sampled from a man younger than 35 who received the YFV17D yellow fever vaccine. The sample was PBMCs, taken on the day of the first yellow fever vaccination. CDR3 in amino acids: CASSRYTTNEQFF. Here the CDR3 DNA reads TGCGCCAGCAGCAGATATACGACCAATGAGCAGTTCTTC.